The 18 T cell receptor beta chains below come from one sample, sequenced in a study of human T cells and chemical hapten exposure. As to time point: healthy volunteer bleed at 2 weeks. It was unfractionated whole blood from which total RNA was extracted. TCRdb analysed the RACE reads with MiXCR anew, one entry per CDR3 protein. There are approximately 90,000 distinct CDR3 sequences in the sample; about 8.7% occur only once, and about 3% lies in the top ten. Sequenced: whole blood. These receptors came from a female donor in good health. Some clones in this sample may be carry-over from other donors' samples.

This rearrangement joins TRBV5-1 to TRBJ1-1; D is perhaps TRBD1 (6 bases). V dropped 4 bases and J dropped 5 bases, with 15 bases sitting between them. The CDR3 is 14 amino acids. Germline V gene sequence: CDR1 SGHRS, CDR2 YFSETQ. The DNA of the CDR3 is TGCGCCAGCAGCACAGGGACGACGAGAACTGAAGCTTTCTTT. Translation: CASSTGTTRTEAFF.

This clonotype was observed many times. The rearrangement uses TRBV20-1 and TRBJ2-7; 9 bases align to TRBD1. This CDR3 region has 14 residues. The V segment lost 0 bases and the J segment 4 bases; nucleotides outside the gene matches: 4. The germline V gene encodes CDR1 DFQATT and CDR2 SNEGSKA (reference sequence). The DNA for the CDR3 is TGCAGTGCTAGAGATAAAGGGACAGGGTACGAGCAGTACTTC. Its protein is CSARDKGTGYEQYF.

CDR3 sequence: CASSTGFNEQFF. DNA of the CDR3: TGTGCCAGCAGCACAGGATTCAATGAGCAGTTCTTC. V gene TRBV7-9 combines with J gene TRBJ2-1; possible D gene TRBD1, 5 bases. Germline V gene sequence: CDR1 SEHNR, CDR2 FQNEAQ (reference sequence). Trimming took off 5 bases at V and 6 bases at J, with 8 bases between the two ends. The length of the CDR3 is 12 residues.

The chain links TRBV28 to TRBJ2-1; 8 positions match TRBD2. With V trimmed by 6 bases and J by 2 bases, 3 bases remained unmatched. Germline V lookup: CDR1 MDHEN, CDR2 SYDVKM. CDR3 length equals 14 residues. The DNA for the CDR3 is TGTGCCAGCAGCCTTAGCGGGGCCTACAATGAGCAGTTCTTC. Its translation: CASSLSGAYNEQFF.

There are many counts of this clonotype. This rearrangement joins TRBV7-2 to TRBJ2-7; TRBD2 aligns across 7 bases. CDR1 is SGHTA, CDR2 FQGNSA, per germline. The V gene end was trimmed by 1 base and the J gene end by 5 bases; junction bases not matched to a gene: 8. The CDR3 consists of 15 residues. The CDR3 reads CASSLDVGGRNEQYF. The CDR3, as DNA: TGTGCCAGCAGCTTAGACGTGGGCGGGAGAAACGAGCAGTACTTC.

This clonotype was detected ten times or more. The V and J genes are TRBV2 and TRBJ1-1; D not resolved. The ends were cut back, 0 bases at V and 0 bases at J, with 17 bases in the middle. Germline loops: CDR1 SNHLY, CDR2 FYNNEI. The CDR3 extends over 18 amino acids. The CDR3 spells CASSEADLGRWVNTEAFF. In nucleotides, the CDR3 is TGTGCCAGCAGTGAAGCCGATCTGGGTCGGTGGGTGAACACTGAAGCTTTCTTT. The complete variable domain, with remaining parts taken from reference TRBV2 and TRBJ1-1, reads EPEVTQTPSHQVTQMGQEVILRCVPISNHLYFYWYRQILGQKVEFLVSFYNNEISEKSEIFDDQFSVERPDGSNFTLKIRSTKLEDSAMYFCASSEADLGRWVNTEAFFGQGTRLTVV.

The chain recombines TRBV5-5 with TRBJ2-1; no clear D gene. Germline lookup yields CDR1 SGHKS and CDR2 YYEKEE (reference sequence). The CDR3 length is 15 residues. Trimming cost V 1 base and J 0 bases, with 8 bases left between them. The CDR3, as DNA: TGTGCCAGCAGCTTGATTAGCCTCTCCTACAATGAGCAGTTCTTC. Translation: CASSLISLSYNEQFF.

The table lists this clonotype with many counts. This rearrangement joins TRBV7-2 to TRBJ2-1, with 13 bases aligning to TRBD2. V lost 4 bases, J lost 16 bases, and 16 bases stayed unmatched. Germline loops: CDR1 SGHTA, CDR2 FQGNSA. The CDR3 has 16 amino acids. The CDR3 coding sequence is TGTGCCAGCAGCTCCCCCCGGGACATGGGACTAGCGGGACTTTTCTTC. Encoded protein: CASSSPRDMGLAGLFF.

This clonotype was detected many times. This chain's CDR3 is CASSQDSGKGNEQFF. In DNA form, the CDR3 reads TGCGCCAGCAGCCAGGACTCGGGAAAGGGGAATGAGCAGTTCTTC. The chain couples TRBV5-1 to TRBJ2-1; D could derive from TRBD1 or TRBD2 (5 bases each). Germline V gene lookup returns CDR1 SGHRS and CDR2 YFSETQ. With 4 bases removed from V and 7 bases from J, the gap between germline ends came to 18 bases. CDR3 size: 15 residues.

This clonotype was recorded many times. V and J are TRBV29-1 and TRBJ2-3, with D tentatively TRBD1 or TRBD2 (6 bases each). V was cut by 6 bases and J by 3 bases, with 16 bases left in between. CDR3 length equals 14 residues. Germline V gene data show CDR1 as SQVTM and CDR2 as ANQGSEA. DNA of the CDR3: TGCAGCGTGGCTACAGGGACTGGGACAGATACGCAGTATTTT. It is translated as CSVATGTGTDTQYF.

This clonotype appeared a few times. V gene TRBV6-6 combines with J gene TRBJ2-7, with 12 positions matching TRBD2. After removal of 5 bases from V and 6 bases from J, the junction contained 8 bases not matched to a gene. Germline CDR1 MNHNY, CDR2 SVGAGI (reference sequence). There are 15 residues in the CDR3. The DNA of the CDR3 is TGTGCCAGCAGTACACTAGCGGGAGGATCTGGCGAGCAGTACTTC. Protein product: CASSTLAGGSGEQYF.

This clonotype was observed at least ten times. The chain carries TRBV6-6 and TRBJ2-6; D perhaps matches TRBD2 (5 bases). Per the germline V gene, CDR1 is MNHNY and CDR2 is SVGAGI (reference sequence). V was clipped by 9 bases and J by 4 bases, with 16 bases between them. The CDR3 loop spans 15 amino acids. This CDR3 reads CASRTAQEGANVLTF. The CDR3 DNA reads as TGTGCCAGTAGGACTGCCCAGGAGGGGGCCAACGTCCTGACTTTC.

Only a few counts were recorded for this clonotype. The J gene is TRBJ1-6, the V gene TRBV10-3; TRBD1 matches at 7 bases. The J segment lost 7 bases and the V segment lost 9 bases, leaving 9 bases of the junction unmatched. In germline, CDR1 is ENHRY, CDR2 SYGVKD. CDR3 length equals 14 residues. CDR3 sequence (DNA): TGTGCCATGAGAACCGGGACAGAGAATTCACCCCTCCACTTT. It is translated as CAMRTGTENSPLHF.

About this clonotype: It may be a read error: a sequence one base away is much more abundant. The genes are TRBV12-3 or TRBV12-4 and TRBJ2-2; the D is unclear. The CDR3 loop spans 11 amino acids. V was pared by 6 bases and J by 4 bases, with 3 bases between. The CDR3 spells CASRLTGELFF. The CDR3 region has the DNA TGTGCCAGCAGACTCACCGGGGAGCTGTTTTTT.

The sample holds a few counts of this clonotype. The chain joins TRBV28 to TRBJ2-3; no clear D gene. Germline assignment: CDR1 MDHEN and CDR2 SYDVKM. This CDR3 is 15 amino acids long. The ends were cut back, 6 bases at V and 3 bases at J, with 16 bases in the middle. CDR3 protein: CASRPTWDPTDTQYF. As DNA, the CDR3 is TGTGCCAGCAGGCCGACATGGGATCCAACAGATACGCAGTATTTT. Drawing the rest from reference TRBV28 and TRBJ2-3, the complete variable domain is DVKVTQSSRYLVKRTGEKVFLECVQDMDHENMFWYRQDPGLGLRLIYFSYDVKMKEKGDIPEGYSVSREKKERFSLILESASTNQTSMYLCASRPTWDPTDTQYFGPGTRLTVL.

This clonotype occurred a few times. The chain recombines TRBV5-1 with TRBJ2-7; either TRBD1 or TRBD2 may supply D (5 bases each). Germline CDR1 SGHRS, CDR2 YFSETQ. This CDR3 comprises 15 residues. V lost 0 bases and J lost 6, with 16 bases in between. CDR3 protein: CASSLGILTGLEQYF. The CDR3 DNA sequence: TGCGCCAGCAGCTTGGGAATCCTCACGGGGCTCGAGCAGTACTTC.

This clonotype was seen at least ten times. V gene TRBV28 combines with J gene TRBJ1-2, with D possibly TRBD1 on 5 matching bases. The CDR3 loop spans 14 amino acids. Germline V gene data show CDR1 as MDHEN and CDR2 as SYDVKM. Trimming took off 5 bases at V and 2 bases at J, with 12 bases between the two ends. This CDR3 is CASSTGTFNYGYTF. As DNA, the CDR3 is TGTGCCAGCAGTACTGGGACGTTCAACTATGGCTACACCTTC.

This clonotype was picked up many times. The J gene is TRBJ1-1, the V gene TRBV27; D unclear. The CDR3 loop spans 14 amino acids. The V gene lost 0 bases and the J gene lost 7 bases, with 12 bases spanning the gap. Per the germline V gene, CDR1 is MNHEY and CDR2 is SMNVEV (reference sequence). DNA of the CDR3: TGTGCCAGCAGTTTATCCGGGTCGACGGTTGAAGCTTTCTTT. Encoded protein: CASSLSGSTVEAFF.